Following are 17 T cell receptor beta chains from one sample sequenced in a study of blood T cell repertoires in COVID-19. Data came from immunoSEQ multiplex PCR; TCRdb stores just in-frame clones and leaves some out. The sample carries some 430,000 clones, 90% recorded once. Sequencing was performed on PBMCs or T cells enriched from blood (not recorded which). The source of these receptors is a man aged 18 to 30 who had recovered from COVID-19.

The chain employs TRBV2 and TRBJ2-6, with D possibly being TRBD1 (7 bases). This CDR3 is built from 16 residues. V was cut by 10 bases and J by 0 bases, with 16 bases left in between. Germline lookup yields CDR1 SNHLY and CDR2 FYNNEI. The CDR3 sequence is CATAGQRTSGANVLTF. The DNA of the CDR3 is TGTGCCACCGCGGGACAGCGGACCTCTGGGGCCAACGTCCTGACTTTC.

The V gene is TRBV20-1, the J gene TRBJ2-3, with D uncertain. Trimming took off 3 bases at V and 2 bases at J, with 9 bases between the two ends. The CDR3 loop spans 13 amino acids. Germline V gene lookup returns CDR1 DFQATT and CDR2 SNEGSKA (reference sequence). The CDR3, as DNA: TGCAGTGCTAGTCCCGGGTACACAGATACGCAGTATTTT. Residues: CSASPGYTDTQYF.

The rearrangement uses TRBV4-1 and TRBJ2-4; maybe TRBD2 (5 bases). Germline loops: CDR1 MGHRA, CDR2 YSYEKL. Trimming removed 1 base at V and 1 base at J, with 8 bases between. This CDR3 is 15 amino acids long. The CDR3 spells CASSQGGLAKNIQYF. The CDR3 DNA sequence: TGCGCCAGCAGCCAAGGAGGGCTGGCCAAAAACATTCAGTACTTC.

This clone has a single count. V usage is TRBV27 and J usage is TRBJ2-2, with D possibly matching TRBD2 (6 bases). V lost 8 bases and J lost 6, with 22 bases in between. Germline loops: CDR1 MNHEY, CDR2 SMNVEV (reference sequence). This CDR3 is built from 16 residues. The CDR3 DNA sequence: TGTGCCAGCGGACGACTAGGGGCTGGGTTCGCCGGGGAGCTGTTTTTT. Protein: CASGRLGAGFAGELFF.

V gene TRBV3-1 (or the pseudogene TRBV3-2) combines with J gene TRBJ1-5, with 9 bases fitting TRBD1. CDR1 is LGHDT, CDR2 YNNKEL, per germline (reference sequence). The CDR3 has 15 residues. V trimming: 3 bases; J trimming: 4 bases; junction bases outside the gene matches: 4. The CDR3, as DNA: TGTGCCAGCAGCCAGGGGACAGGGACGAATCAGCCCCAGCATTTT. As protein: CASSQGTGTNQPQHF.

The V and J genes are TRBV9 and TRBJ2-2; TRBD2 matches at 9 bases. The CDR3 is 16 residues long. CDR1 is SGDLS and CDR2 is YYNGEE in the germline V gene. The V and J ends lost 4 bases and 9 bases, in that order; junction bases with no gene match: 13. The CDR3 region is CASSPRGGLRGRELFF. CDR3 DNA: TGTGCCAGCAGCCCGCGGGGGGGGCTTAGAGGCAGGGAGCTGTTTTTT.

This clone has only one observation. This chain joins TRBV4-1 and TRBJ2-3, with 13 bases fitting TRBD2. The germline V gene has CDR1 MGHRA and CDR2 YSYEKL. This CDR3 is built from 21 residues. V trimming: 0 bases; J trimming: 0 bases; junction bases outside the gene matches: 12. CDR3 DNA: TGCGCCAGCAGCCAAGATTCGGGACTAGCGGGGATTTCTTCTAGCACAGATACGCAGTATTTT. The encoded protein is CASSQDSGLAGISSSTDTQYF.

The V call is TRBV6-5, the J call TRBJ2-7, with D maybe TRBD1 (5 bases). The germline V gene encodes CDR1 MNHEY and CDR2 SVGAGI. CDR3 size: 15 residues. V was shortened by 0 bases and J by 2 bases, with 11 bases between the two germline ends. The CDR3 reads CASSYSGRAPYEQYF. The CDR3 DNA reads as TGTGCCAGCAGTTACTCAGGCAGGGCTCCCTACGAGCAGTACTTC.

The gene calls are TRBV5-5 and TRBJ1-2; 9 positions match TRBD1. The CDR3 covers 15 residues. After removal of 0 bases from V and 7 bases from J, the junction contained 7 bases not matched to a gene. Germline-derived CDR1 and CDR2 are SGHKS and YYEKEE (reference sequence). Written as DNA, the CDR3 is TGTGCCAGCAGCTTGGCGGGACAGGGAGCCTTTGGCTACACCTTC. It codes for CASSLAGQGAFGYTF. The variable domain in full, completed from reference TRBV5-5 and TRBJ1-2, reads DAGVTQSPTHLIKTRGQQVTLRCSPISGHKSVSWYQQVLGQGPQFIFQYYEKEERGRGNFPDRFSARQFPNYSSELNVNALLLGDSALYLCASSLAGQGAFGYTFGSGTRLTVV.

The chain links TRBV28 to TRBJ1-5; TRBD1 matches at 7 bases. With V trimmed by 8 bases and J by 7 bases, 17 bases remained unmatched. The germline V gene has CDR1 MDHEN and CDR2 SYDVKM. The CDR3 is 16 residues long. The CDR3 nucleotides read TGTGCCAGCCGATTCGTCGGACAGGCTGTAGACCAGCCCCAGCATTTT. Its protein product is CASRFVGQAVDQPQHF. Using reference TRBV28 and TRBJ1-5 for the parts outside the CDR3, the full variable domain is DVKVTQSSRYLVKRTGEKVFLECVQDMDHENMFWYRQDPGLGLRLIYFSYDVKMKEKGDIPEGYSVSREKKERFSLILESASTNQTSMYLCASRFVGQAVDQPQHFGDGTRLSIL.

This clone was recorded only once. The genes are TRBV7-2 and TRBJ2-1, with TRBD2 identical over 9 bases. The V gene's germline CDR1 is SGHTA and CDR2 FQGNSA. Losses at the gene ends were 1 base for V and 7 bases for J; bases not matched to a gene: 14. This CDR3 contains 18 residues. The CDR3 here is CASSLEGAGGPNINEQFF. The CDR3 DNA sequence: TGTGCCAGCAGCTTAGAAGGTGCGGGAGGGCCGAATATAAATGAGCAGTTCTTC.

The chain combines TRBV6-4 with TRBJ1-2; a possible D gene is TRBD1 (6 bases). The V and J ends lost 6 bases and 0 bases respectively, with 11 bases between them. The V gene's germline CDR1 is MRHNA and CDR2 SNTAGT. The CDR3 is made up of 14 amino acids. The CDR3 region is CASSARTANYGYTF. CDR3 DNA sequence: TGTGCCAGCAGCGCCCGGACAGCTAACTATGGCTACACCTTC.

This chain uses TRBV4-1 with TRBJ1-6; 7 nucleotides line up with TRBD1. CDR1 and CDR2 from the germline V gene are MGHRA and YSYEKL. The CDR3 covers 16 residues. The V and J ends lost 1 base and 10 bases, in that order; junction bases with no gene match: 10. The CDR3 nucleotides are TGCGCCAGCAGCCAAGGAATAATACAGGGACAGTCACCCCTCCACTTT. Translated: CASSQGIIQGQSPLHF.

This chain links TRBV5-1 with TRBJ1-1, with TRBD1 as a possible D gene (5 bases). V dropped 0 bases and J dropped 5 bases, with 11 bases sitting between them. CDR3 length: 14 residues. Per germline, CDR1 SGHRS and CDR2 YFSETQ. DNA of the CDR3: TGCGCCAGCAGCTTGGGACAGTATCATACTGAAGCTTTCTTT. Protein sequence: CASSLGQYHTEAFF. The variable domain in full, with the rest retrieved from reference TRBV5-1 and TRBJ1-1, is KAGVTQTPRYLIKTRGQQVTLSCSPISGHRSVSWYQQTPGQGLQFLFEYFSETQRNKGNFPGRFSGRQFSNSRSEMNVSTLELGDSALYLCASSLGQYHTEAFFGQGTRLTVV.

The chain uses TRBV4-1 and TRBJ1-1; no clear D. The ends were cut back, 8 bases at V and 1 base at J, with 17 bases in the middle. CDR3 size: 15 residues. The germline V gene encodes CDR1 MGHRA and CDR2 YSYEKL. This chain's CDR3 is CASRMRRSWNTEAFF. The CDR3 DNA follows: TGCGCCAGCCGCATGCGGCGGTCGTGGAACACTGAAGCTTTCTTT.

The chain links TRBV27 to TRBJ2-7; TRBD2 might be the D (6 bases). This CDR3 has 15 amino acids. Trimming took off 5 bases at V and 5 bases at J, with 19 bases between the two ends. Germline V lookup: CDR1 MNHEY, CDR2 SMNVEV (reference sequence). The CDR3 region is CASSPDYFQFHEQYF. The CDR3 nucleotides are TGTGCCAGCAGTCCGGACTATTTTCAGTTCCACGAGCAGTACTTC.

This chain joins TRBV5-1 and TRBJ2-3; 13 bases agree with TRBD2. In germline, CDR1 is SGHRS, CDR2 YFSETQ. The junction had 7 bases not matched to a gene; V was cut back by 2 bases and J by 1 base. CDR3 length: 18 amino acids. This CDR3 reads CASSLGLAGVGGTDTQYF. In DNA form, the CDR3 reads TGCGCCAGCAGCTTAGGACTAGCGGGAGTGGGAGGCACAGATACGCAGTATTTT.